The entry below describes one T cell receptor (beta chain). Antigen specificity is unknown. TCRdb's copy holds only in-frame clones and misses some; the assay was immunoSEQ multiplex PCR. The sample shows about 20,000 clones, around 80% of them seen only once. Unexposed donor CD4+ T cells date from about 2011-2018, before the COVID-19 pandemic. Isolation of CD4+ T cells took place after approximately eleven days in culture. The data stem from a study of CD4 T cells in relation to SARS-CoV-2 and coronaviruses. Germline CDR1 is LNHDA and CDR2 is SQIVND (reference sequence). The CDR3 contains 15 residues. Trimming cost V 7 bases and J 5 bases; bases outside gene matches: 8.

This TCR derives from a human donor in good health. The rearrangement uses TRBV19 and TRBJ2-1, with 10 nucleotides matching TRBD2. The specimen sequenced was CD4+ T cells from PBMCs, cultured in vitro. The CDR3 loop is CASIRGTSANNEQFF. The CDR3 nucleotides are TGTGCCAGTATCAGGGGGACTAGCGCTAACAATGAGCAGTTCTTC. The entire variable domain, with the rest obtained from reference TRBV19 and TRBJ2-1, is as follows: DGGITQSPKYLFRKEGQNVTLSCEQNLNHDAMYWYRQDPGQGLRLIYYSQIVNDFQKGDIAEGYSVSREKKESFPLTVTSAQKNPTAFYLCASIRGTSANNEQFFGPGTRLTVL.